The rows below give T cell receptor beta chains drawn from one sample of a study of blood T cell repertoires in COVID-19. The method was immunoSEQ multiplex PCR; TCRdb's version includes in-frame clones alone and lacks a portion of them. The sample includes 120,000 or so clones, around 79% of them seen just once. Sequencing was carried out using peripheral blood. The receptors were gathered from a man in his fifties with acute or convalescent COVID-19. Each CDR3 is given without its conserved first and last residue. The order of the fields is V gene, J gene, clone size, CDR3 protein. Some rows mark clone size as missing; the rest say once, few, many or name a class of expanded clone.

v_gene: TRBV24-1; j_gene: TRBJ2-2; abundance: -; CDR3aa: ATSDPTGARTGELF
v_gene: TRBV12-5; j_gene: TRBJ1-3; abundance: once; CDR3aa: ASGSGQGVRGSGNTIY
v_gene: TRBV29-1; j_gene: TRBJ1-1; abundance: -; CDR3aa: SVEEWQGGEAF
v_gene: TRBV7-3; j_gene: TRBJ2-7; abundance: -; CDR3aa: ASSSSSGSSYEQY
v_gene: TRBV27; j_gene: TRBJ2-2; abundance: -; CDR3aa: ASSRTPGELF
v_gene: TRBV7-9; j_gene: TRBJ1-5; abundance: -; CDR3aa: ASSYGIGGSNQPQH
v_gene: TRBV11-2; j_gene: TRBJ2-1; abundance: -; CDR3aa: ASSMTSGSYNEQF
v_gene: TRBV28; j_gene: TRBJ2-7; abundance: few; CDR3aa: ASSFQRSSYEQY
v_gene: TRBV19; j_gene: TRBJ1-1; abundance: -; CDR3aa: ASPYPPDRDTEAF
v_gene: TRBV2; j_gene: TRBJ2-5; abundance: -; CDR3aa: ASEELAGDQETQY
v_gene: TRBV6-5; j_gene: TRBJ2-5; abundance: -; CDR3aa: ASSYGLATKETQY
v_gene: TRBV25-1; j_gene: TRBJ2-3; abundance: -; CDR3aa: ASSLSERGVTDTQY
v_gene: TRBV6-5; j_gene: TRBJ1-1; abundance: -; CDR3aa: ASARGLMNTEAF
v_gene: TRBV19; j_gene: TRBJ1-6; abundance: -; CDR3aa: ASRSTRESPLH
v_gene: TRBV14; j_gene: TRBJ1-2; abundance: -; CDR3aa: ASSQLDRGSYGYT
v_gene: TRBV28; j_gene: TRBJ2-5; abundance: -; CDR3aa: ASTHGGLAGGRKTQY
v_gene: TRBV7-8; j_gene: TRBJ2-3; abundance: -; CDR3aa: ASSLGNRGRADTQY
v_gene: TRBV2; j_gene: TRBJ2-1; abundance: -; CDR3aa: ANPGQGGNEQF
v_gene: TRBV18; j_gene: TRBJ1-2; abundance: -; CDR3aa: ASSPAGSGYT
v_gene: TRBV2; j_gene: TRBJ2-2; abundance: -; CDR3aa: ASPGTGGTGELF
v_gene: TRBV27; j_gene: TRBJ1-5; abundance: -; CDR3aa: ASSFQEPQH
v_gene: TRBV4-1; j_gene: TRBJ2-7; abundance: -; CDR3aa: ASSQESTGDPYEQY
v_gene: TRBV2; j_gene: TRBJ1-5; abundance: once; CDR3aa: ASKGEDQPQH
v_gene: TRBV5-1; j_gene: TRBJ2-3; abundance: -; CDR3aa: ASSLETWYRGDTQY